This T cell receptor beta chain was found in a study of blood T cells in healthy people across ages. This clonotype was seen only a few times. CDR3 length: 16 residues. CDR1 WSHSY and CDR2 SAAADI come from the germline V gene. With V trimmed by 0 bases and J by 2 bases, 4 bases remained unmatched. Together with a sample-barcoded 5' primer, a J-beta primer mix was included in a second PCR lasting roughly 6 to 12 cycles. MiXCR was run by TCRdb on the 5' RACE reads, yielding one entry per CDR3 protein. The data show 1,100,000 or so distinct CDR3 sequences, under 45% seen once. The origin of this receptor is an older woman in good health. Sequenced sample: blood. V usage is TRBV10-2 and J usage is TRBJ2-7; 10 bases line up with TRBD2. CDR3: CASSESLAGDTYEQYF. DNA of the CDR3: TGCGCCAGCAGTGAGTCCCTAGCGGGAGACACCTACGAGCAGTACTTC.